Shown below are 31 T cell receptor beta chains from a single sample sequenced in a study of blood T cell repertoires in COVID-19. Sequencing used immunoSEQ multiplex PCR; TCRdb keeps in-frame clones, though not all of them. The data contain 290,000 or so clones, 91% of them seen just once; the ten biggest clones take up 2% to 2.5%. The specimen sequenced was peripheral blood. Receptor source: a woman aged 25 to 39 with COVID-19, enrolled during active disease.

CDR3 loop: CASSIATTGGQETQYF. DNA of the CDR3: TGTGCCAGTAGTATAGCTACGACAGGGGGACAAGAGACCCAGTACTTC. The rearrangement links TRBV19 to TRBJ2-5, with 9 bases matching TRBD1. The germline gives CDR1 LNHDA, CDR2 SQIVND (reference sequence). The V gene end was trimmed by 1 base and the J gene end by 2 bases; junction bases not matched to a gene: 5. This CDR3 has 16 residues.

The J gene is TRBJ1-1, the V gene TRBV5-8; D is unclear. CDR3 length: 16 residues. V was clipped by 0 bases and J by 1 base, with 13 bases between them. Germline values: CDR1 SGHTS, CDR2 YDEGEE. The CDR3: CASSLGYDRENTEAFF. The CDR3 nucleotides are TGTGCCAGCAGCTTGGGCTACGACCGGGAGAACACTGAAGCTTTCTTT.

This rearrangement joins TRBV11-3 to TRBJ2-1; 8 bases match TRBD1. The V and J ends lost 4 bases and 7 bases, in that order; junction bases with no gene match: 9. The CDR3 is 15 amino acids. The germline V gene has CDR1 SGHNT and CDR2 YENEEA. CDR3 region: CASSSGGDRGNEQFF. The DNA for the CDR3 is TGTGCCAGCAGCTCAGGGGGCGACAGGGGAAATGAGCAGTTCTTC.

The rearrangement joins TRBV20-1 to TRBJ1-2; D unclear. There are 14 residues in the CDR3. V lost 3 bases and J 7 bases, leaving 18 bases between the germline ends. From germline, CDR1 is DFQATT and CDR2 SNEGSKA (reference sequence). The chain's CDR3 is CSASEILRPAGYTF. In DNA, the CDR3 is TGCAGTGCTAGTGAAATACTGAGGCCTGCTGGCTACACCTTC.

CDR3 sequence (DNA): TGTGCCAGCTCACCATACGGGGAAGAGACCCAGTACTTC. Residues: CASSPYGEETQYF. The rearrangement joins TRBV18 to TRBJ2-5; D is possibly TRBD2 (5 bases). The V end was cut by 2 bases, the J end by 3 bases, with 7 bases between. The V gene's germline CDR1 is KGHSH and CDR2 LQKENI. The CDR3 spans 13 residues.

V usage is TRBV25-1 and J usage is TRBJ1-5; possible D gene TRBD1, 6 bases. V lost 5 bases and J 6 bases, leaving 14 bases between the germline ends. The CDR3 covers 14 residues. Germline-derived CDR1 and CDR2 are MGHDK and SYGVNS. In nucleotides, the CDR3 is TGTGCCAGCAGTCTCTCGGGGGGCGGTCAGCCCCAGCATTTT. This gives the protein CASSLSGGGQPQHF.

The chain joins TRBV18 to TRBJ1-4; the match to TRBD1 covers 10 bases. This CDR3 contains 15 residues. The trim removed 3 bases at V and 5 bases at J, leaving 3 bases unmatched. Per germline, CDR1 KGHSH and CDR2 LQKENI. This CDR3 reads CASSPSTGGNEKLFF. The CDR3 DNA follows: TGTGCCAGCTCACCTTCGACAGGGGGCAATGAAAAACTGTTTTTT.

The rearrangement links TRBV28 to TRBJ2-7, with TRBD2 matching 8 bases. The J segment lost 6 bases and the V segment lost 5 bases, leaving 12 bases of the junction unmatched. CDR1 and CDR2 (germline): MDHEN, SYDVKM. The CDR3 contains 15 residues. CDR3 in amino acids: CASSPRLARDFEQYF. The CDR3 bases are TGTGCCAGCAGTCCCCGACTAGCGAGAGATTTCGAGCAGTACTTC.

The chain carries TRBV6-5 and TRBJ1-2; weak D call: TRBD1 (5 bases). Germline assignment: CDR1 MNHEY and CDR2 SVGAGI. V was clipped by 2 bases and J by 0 bases, with 10 bases between them. The CDR3 extends over 15 amino acids. CDR3 in amino acids: CASSYQGTSNYGYTF. The CDR3 DNA reads TGTGCCAGCAGTTACCAGGGCACTTCTAACTATGGCTACACCTTC.

The chain has TRBV10-2 and TRBJ2-7, with D possibly matching TRBD2 (5 bases). Germline V gene sequence: CDR1 WSHSY, CDR2 SAAADI. V was pared by 6 bases and J by 2 bases, with 14 bases between. The CDR3 has 14 residues. This CDR3 reads CASRAEVGPYEQYF. DNA of the CDR3: TGCGCCAGCAGAGCGGAGGTCGGTCCCTACGAGCAGTACTTC.

The chain combines TRBV4-1 with TRBJ1-5; weak D call: TRBD1 (5 bases). The CDR3 runs to 16 residues. Germline CDR1 is MGHRA and CDR2 is YSYEKL. The V gene lost 1 base and the J gene lost 9 bases, with 19 bases spanning the gap. The CDR3 spells CASSQGSGGWTMPQHF. CDR3 DNA sequence: TGCGCCAGCAGCCAAGGGTCGGGGGGGTGGACTATGCCCCAGCATTTT.

This sequence joins TRBV27 and TRBJ2-1; TRBD2 might be the D (5 bases). Germline lookup yields CDR1 MNHEY and CDR2 SMNVEV (reference sequence). V was clipped by 2 bases and J by 8 bases, with 13 bases between them. The CDR3 consists of 14 residues. The CDR3 DNA reads as TGTGCCAGCAGTTTAATCCGTGGACTTGATGAGCAGTTCTTC. It translates to CASSLIRGLDEQFF.

The chain uses TRBV2 and TRBJ2-3; 10 bases match TRBD2. With V trimmed by 5 bases and J by 4 bases, 15 bases remained unmatched. CDR1 SNHLY and CDR2 FYNNEI come from the germline V gene. This CDR3 has 18 residues. CDR3 nucleotides: TGTGCCAGCAGTTCAATCGGGAGCGGGAGGGCCGAGGCAGATACGCAGTATTTT. Translated: CASSSIGSGRAEADTQYF.

The rearrangement links TRBV6-5 to TRBJ1-1; possibly TRBD1 for D (6 bases). With 5 bases removed from V and 6 bases from J, the gap between germline ends came to 13 bases. The CDR3 spans 13 residues. In germline, CDR1 is MNHEY, CDR2 SVGAGI. CDR3 in DNA: TGTGCCAGCAGTACAGGGCAGGGTTCTGAAGCTTTCTTT. Amino acids: CASSTGQGSEAFF.

The chain joins TRBV5-1 to TRBJ2-6; 8 bases fit TRBD1. Looked up from germline, CDR1 is SGHRS and CDR2 is YFSETQ. J gave up 0 bases and V 0 bases, and 8 bases lay outside the gene matches. This CDR3 is 19 amino acids long. The CDR3 sequence is CASSLGLTGGISGANVLTF. The CDR3, as DNA: TGCGCCAGCAGCTTGGGACTTACAGGGGGGATCTCTGGGGCCAACGTCCTGACTTTC.

The chain couples TRBV5-1 to TRBJ2-1, with 7 bases lining up with TRBD2. The V and J ends lost 3 bases and 10 bases, in that order; junction bases with no gene match: 13. Per the germline V gene, CDR1 is SGHRS and CDR2 is YFSETQ. The CDR3 totals 15 residues. The CDR3 coding sequence is TGCGCCAGCAGCTGGGCCCCCGGACTAGACGACGAGCAGTTCTTC. Translation gives CASSWAPGLDDEQFF.

V is TRBV5-1 and J is TRBJ2-7; possible D gene TRBD2, 6 bases. Germline CDR1 SGHRS, CDR2 YFSETQ. The CDR3 runs to 14 residues. V gave up 3 bases and J gave up 4 bases, with 14 bases separating them. For the CDR3, the DNA is TGCGCCAGCAGCTCCCGGCGGGACCCTTACGAGCAGTACTTC. It yields the protein CASSSRRDPYEQYF.

V is TRBV19 and J is TRBJ1-5; D possibly corresponds to TRBD1 (5 bases). The CDR3 spans 14 residues. Germline V lookup: CDR1 LNHDA, CDR2 SQIVND (reference sequence). V was pared by 3 bases and J by 7 bases, with 13 bases between. CDR3: CASSILGRAQPQHF. Written as DNA, the CDR3 is TGTGCCAGTAGTATTTTAGGCAGGGCACAGCCCCAGCATTTT.

CDR3 sequence: CASSTRLARTYEQYF. In DNA, the CDR3 is TGTGCCAGCAGCACCCGACTAGCGAGAACCTACGAGCAGTACTTC. The chain is built from TRBV7-9 and TRBJ2-7; 8 nucleotides align to TRBD2. The CDR3 length is 15 residues. The ends lost 5 bases at V and 2 bases at J; junction bases unmatched: 8. Germline V CDR1 and CDR2: SEHNR, FQNEAQ (reference sequence). The full variable domain, rest sourced from reference TRBV7-9 and TRBJ2-7, is DTGVSQNPRHKITKRGQNVTFRCDPISEHNRLYWYRQTLGQGPEFLTYFQNEAQLEKSRLLSDRFSAERPKGSFSTLEIQRTEQGDSAMYLCASSTRLARTYEQYFGPGTRLTVT.

The V gene is TRBV28, the J gene TRBJ2-3; tentative D call: TRBD2 (6 bases). V was clipped by 0 bases and J by 2 bases, with 15 bases between them. Per germline, CDR1 MDHEN and CDR2 SYDVKM. The CDR3 runs to 17 residues. CDR3: CASSLWGTSSATDTQYF. In nucleotides, the CDR3 is TGTGCCAGCAGTTTATGGGGGACTTCTTCCGCCACAGATACGCAGTATTTT.

V and J are TRBV5-1 and TRBJ2-7, with 9 positions matching TRBD1. In germline, CDR1 is SGHRS, CDR2 YFSETQ. With V trimmed by 2 bases and J by 9 bases, 18 bases remained unmatched. The CDR3 covers 17 residues. DNA for the CDR3: TGCGCCAGCAGCTTTGGTGATGGTATAGGGGACAGGGAACGGCAGTACTTC. It yields the protein CASSFGDGIGDRERQYF.

V and J are TRBV27 and TRBJ2-1; D possibly corresponds to TRBD1 (5 bases). Germline V gene sequence: CDR1 MNHEY, CDR2 SMNVEV (reference sequence). Trimming pared 5 bases from V and 7 bases from J, leaving 18 bases between. CDR3 length: 15 residues. The CDR3 bases are TGTGCCAGCAGTAGAGACTTCCAGGGTCCAAATGAGCAGTTCTTC. It codes for CASSRDFQGPNEQFF.

This clone was observed once. The chain combines TRBV5-1 with TRBJ1-4; TRBD1 is a possible D gene (5 bases). In germline, CDR1 is SGHRS, CDR2 YFSETQ. V shed 5 bases and J shed 0 bases, with 14 bases lying between them. The CDR3 has 16 residues. The CDR3 DNA reads as TGCGCCAGCAGTCCGGCGGGACCCACAACTAATGAAAAACTGTTTTTT. It encodes CASSPAGPTTNEKLFF.

The rearrangement links TRBV29-1 to TRBJ1-1; TRBD1 matches at 7 bases. The CDR3 is 12 residues long. V was pared by 7 bases and J by 0 bases, with 2 bases of the junction left unmatched. From germline, CDR1 is SQVTM and CDR2 ANQGSEA. This chain's CDR3 is CSARGLNTEAFF. As DNA, the CDR3 is TGCAGCGCCAGGGGGTTGAACACTGAAGCTTTCTTT.

The sample holds one count of this clone. The chain carries TRBV19 and TRBJ1-2, with 8 bases identical to TRBD1. Germline-derived CDR1 and CDR2 are LNHDA and SQIVND (reference sequence). J gave up 0 bases and V 3 bases, and 6 bases lay outside the gene matches. This CDR3 is 16 amino acids long. The CDR3 coding sequence is TGTGCCAGTAGTATGGACAGGGTGGGAGCTAACTATGGCTACACCTTC. Translation: CASSMDRVGANYGYTF.

The V and J genes are TRBV6-5 and TRBJ2-2; 12 bases are a match to TRBD1. Germline trimming cut 6 bases from V and 7 bases from J; bases unmatched to any gene: 6. The CDR3 consists of 15 residues. CDR1 MNHEY and CDR2 SVGAGI come from the germline V gene. The CDR3 loop reads CASSRDRGQFGELFF. The CDR3 bases are TGTGCCAGCAGCAGGGACAGGGGGCAATTCGGGGAGCTGTTTTTT.

The gene calls are TRBV29-1 and TRBJ1-2; D is possibly TRBD1 (6 bases). In germline, CDR1 is SQVTM, CDR2 ANQGSEA. Trimming stripped 1 base from V and 6 bases from J, with 15 bases between. The CDR3 is 14 residues long. The CDR3 sequence is CSVEVWQGMDGYTF. The CDR3 nucleotides are TGCAGCGTTGAAGTATGGCAGGGGATGGATGGCTACACCTTC.

This chain joins TRBV5-1 and TRBJ2-1; tentative D call: TRBD2 (6 bases). The CDR3 is 13 amino acids. Germline values: CDR1 SGHRS, CDR2 YFSETQ. The ends were cut back, 3 bases at V and 9 bases at J, with 13 bases in the middle. The chain's CDR3 is CASSSTSTGEQFF. The CDR3 nucleotides read TGCGCCAGCAGCTCCACTAGCACGGGTGAGCAGTTCTTC. The whole variable domain, filled in from reference TRBV5-1 and TRBJ2-1, reads KAGVTQTPRYLIKTRGQQVTLSCSPISGHRSVSWYQQTPGQGLQFLFEYFSETQRNKGNFPGRFSGRQFSNSRSEMNVSTLELGDSALYLCASSSTSTGEQFFGPGTRLTVL.

The chain is built from TRBV4-1 and TRBJ2-2; D unresolved. CDR3 size: 15 residues. Trimming took off 1 base at V and 7 bases at J, with 13 bases between the two ends. The germline gives CDR1 MGHRA, CDR2 YSYEKL. As DNA, the CDR3 is TGCGCCAGCAGCCAAGGGGCAGGATTCGTCGGGGAGCTGTTTTTT. It codes for CASSQGAGFVGELFF.

The count of this clone is one. The CDR3 DNA is TGTGCCTGGACCAAGGGGGGACTAGCGGACTCCTACAATGAGCAGTTCTTC. It specifies CAWTKGGLADSYNEQFF. The chain couples TRBV30 to TRBJ2-1; 11 nucleotides agree with TRBD2. Germline CDR1 reads GTSNPN; CDR2 reads SVGIG (reference sequence). The CDR3 consists of 17 residues. Germline trimming cut 4 bases from V and 0 bases from J; bases unmatched to any gene: 8. The variable domain in full, with the rest retrieved from reference TRBV30 and TRBJ2-1, is SQTIHQWPATLVQPVGSPLSLECTVEGTSNPNLYWYRQAAGRGLQLLFYSVGIGQISSEVPQNLSASRPQDRQFILSSKKLLLSDSGFYLCAWTKGGLADSYNEQFFGPGTRLTVL.

CDR3 bases: TGTGCCAGCAGCCCCCGACTAGCGGGAGGCTCCTACGAGCAGTACTTC. Translation gives CASSPRLAGGSYEQYF. The rearrangement uses TRBV11-3 and TRBJ2-7; 13 bases are a match to TRBD2. Germline CDR1 and CDR2: SGHNT and YENEEA. V lost 5 bases and J lost 0; bases outside the gene matches: 4. The CDR3 contains 16 residues.